This TCR beta chain was found in a study of CD8 T cells in Susac syndrome. Trimming pared 0 bases from V and 4 bases from J, leaving 9 bases between. The CDR3 spans 14 residues. FACS was used to enrich TEMRA cells, whereas the CD8+ and CD4+ T cells were obtained by negative isolation. RNA in amounts of roughly 0.45 to 1 ug was reverse transcribed with random hexamers. A single record per CDR3 protein comes from TCRdb applying MiXCR to the immunoSEQ multiplex PCR reads. The sample carries about 190,000 distinct CDR3 sequences, about 93% recorded once. The chain couples TRBV12-3 or TRBV12-4 to TRBJ1-2; D perhaps matches TRBD1 (5 bases). The clonotype originates from a human donor in good health. Material: CD4+ T cells from PBMCs. For the CDR3, the DNA is TGTGCCAGCAGTTTAGCTGGGGGGGGCTATGGCTACACCTTC. Translated: CASSLAGGGYGYTF.